This TCR beta chain was sequenced in a study of vaccination and CD4 T cells after COVID-19. Study at large: Cultures serving as controls received a peptide pool (CEFX or HIV-1 Nef) or no peptide.

By its share, this clonotype is medium-sized (0.01 to 0.1%). Antigen unknown. Treatment specified: roughly ten-day PBMC culture with coronavirus spike peptide pools or control peptides (ViraFEST assay). Pre-COVID-19 pandemic sampling (2011-2018) yielded the unexposed donor's CD4+ T cells. The CDR3 is 13 amino acids. The germline V gene encodes CDR1 SGHRS and CDR2 YFSETQ. Trimming pared 2 bases from V and 5 bases from J, leaving 10 bases between. Sequenced with the Oncomine TCR Beta short-read assay was DNA taken from cultured CD4+ T cells. Cultures of CD4+ T cells served as the source for extracting genomic DNA. TCRdb processed the PCR reads anew with MiXCR; each CDR3 protein has one entry. The repertoire includes around 5,000 distinct CDR3 sequences, 35% to 45% of them detected once, and 47% sits in the top ten.

The chain links TRBV5-1 to TRBJ2-5; D may be TRBD2 (6 bases). The receptor was isolated from a human donor in good health. The sequenced sample consisted of CD4+ T cells from blood, cultured in vitro. The CDR3 DNA is TGCGCCAGCAGCTTTCTTGCGGGGGAGACCCAGTACTTC. Its protein product is CASSFLAGETQYF.